This TCR beta chain is from a study of breast tumors, draining lymph nodes, adjacent tissues. Findings of the study overall: Tumor TCR diversity was below lymph nodes but above nontumor tissue.

TCRdb passed the multiplex PCR reads through MiXCR, listing each CDR3 protein once. The repertoire holds 20,000 or so distinct CDR3 sequences, with roughly 50% as singletons. This clonotype came up many times. What it recognizes is unknown. Trimming pared 4 bases from V and 4 bases from J, leaving 10 bases between. Germline V gene data show CDR1 as SGDLS and CDR2 as YYNGEE. The CDR3 covers 13 residues. This clonotype was obtained from a female donor with breast cancer. Some clones in this sample may be carry-over from other donors' samples. Sequencing was performed on breast tumor tissue. This rearrangement joins TRBV9 to TRBJ2-3; no clear D gene. The CDR3 reads CASSPRGPDTQYF. The CDR3 DNA sequence: TGTGCCAGCAGCCCCCGCGGCCCAGATACGCAGTATTTT.